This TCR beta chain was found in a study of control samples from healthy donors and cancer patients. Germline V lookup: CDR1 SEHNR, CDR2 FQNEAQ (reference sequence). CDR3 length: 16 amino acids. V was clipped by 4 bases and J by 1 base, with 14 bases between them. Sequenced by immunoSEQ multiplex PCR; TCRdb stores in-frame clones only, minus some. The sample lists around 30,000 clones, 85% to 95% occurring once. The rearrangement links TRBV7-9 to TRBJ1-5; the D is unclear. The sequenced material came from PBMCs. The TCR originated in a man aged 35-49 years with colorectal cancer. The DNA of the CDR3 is TGTGCCAGCAGCTCAGGAGCCGGGGAAAGCAATCAGCCCCAGCATTTT. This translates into CASSSGAGESNQPQHF.